Here is one TCR beta chain with its context. Its antigen is currently unknown. Authors of the study amplified TCR beta CDR3 regions from RNA transcripts. Primed by the HTBI set, a first-round RT-PCR was run on the TCR CDR3. TCRdb ran MiXCR on the multiplex PCR reads and lists one entry per CDR3 protein. This table holds 650,000 to 750,000 distinct CDR3 sequences, around 15% found once. This record comes from a study of T cells in Graves' hyperthyroidism and ophthalmopathy. Study-level points and caveats: Ophthalmopathy got predicted by the model a median approximately six months before its onset.

The CDR3 covers 12 residues. Germline V gene lookup returns CDR1 KGHDR and CDR2 SFDVKD. V dropped 4 bases and J dropped 2 bases, with 4 bases sitting between them. Material: blood. This chain connects TRBV24-1 to TRBJ2-5, with D uncertain. This sequence was found in a young woman with Graves' hyperthyroidism. CDR3 protein: CATSDQQETQYF. The CDR3 coding sequence is TGTGCCACCAGTGACCAACAAGAGACCCAGTACTTC.